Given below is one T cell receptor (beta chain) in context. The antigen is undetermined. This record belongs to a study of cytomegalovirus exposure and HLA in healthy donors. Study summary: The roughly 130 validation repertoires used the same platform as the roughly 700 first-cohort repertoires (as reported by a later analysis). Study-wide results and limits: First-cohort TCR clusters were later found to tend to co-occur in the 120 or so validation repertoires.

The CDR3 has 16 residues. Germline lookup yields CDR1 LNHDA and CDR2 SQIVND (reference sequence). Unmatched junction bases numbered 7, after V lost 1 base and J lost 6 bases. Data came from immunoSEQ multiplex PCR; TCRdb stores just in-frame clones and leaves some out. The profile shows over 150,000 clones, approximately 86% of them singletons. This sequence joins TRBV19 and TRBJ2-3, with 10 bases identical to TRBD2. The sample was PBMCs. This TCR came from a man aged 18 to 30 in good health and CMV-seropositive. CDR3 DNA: TGTGCCAGTAGTATAGCCCCTAGCGGGAGCCCCGATACGCAGTATTTT. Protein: CASSIAPSGSPDTQYF.